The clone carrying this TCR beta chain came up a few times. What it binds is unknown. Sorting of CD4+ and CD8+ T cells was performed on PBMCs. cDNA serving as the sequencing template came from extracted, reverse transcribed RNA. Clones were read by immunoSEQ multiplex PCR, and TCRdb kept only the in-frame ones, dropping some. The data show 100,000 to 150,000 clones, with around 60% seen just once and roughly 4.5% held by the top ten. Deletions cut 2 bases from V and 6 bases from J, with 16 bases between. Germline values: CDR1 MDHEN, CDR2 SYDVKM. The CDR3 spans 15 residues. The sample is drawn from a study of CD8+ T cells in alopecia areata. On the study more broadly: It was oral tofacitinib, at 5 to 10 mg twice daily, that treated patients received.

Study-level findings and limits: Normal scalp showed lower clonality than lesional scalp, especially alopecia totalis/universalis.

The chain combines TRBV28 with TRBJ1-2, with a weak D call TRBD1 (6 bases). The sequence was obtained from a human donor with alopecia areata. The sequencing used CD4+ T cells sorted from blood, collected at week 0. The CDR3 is CASSLPSRQGNGYTF. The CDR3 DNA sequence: TGTGCCAGCAGTTTACCCTCCAGGCAGGGGAATGGCTACACCTTC.